The 23 T cell receptor beta chains reported below all come from one sample, sequenced in a study of vaccination effects on CD4 cells after COVID-19. Sequencing used immunoSEQ multiplex PCR; TCRdb keeps in-frame clones, though not all of them. Of some 20,000 clones listed, about 70% are singletons. Expansion with viral peptide pools was applied to antigen-specific CD4+ T cells by the ViraFEST assay prior to sequencing. Cells that had been cultured for 10 days were the source of isolated CD4+ T cells. No cognate antigen is known for these TCRs. This specimen consisted of CD4+ T cells from PBMCs cultured with HCoV-229E spike peptides, obtained before COVID-19 vaccination. The receptors derive from a human donor who received a COVID-19 vaccine.

This clone was found once. The chain carries TRBV6-5 and TRBJ1-5; the match to TRBD1 covers 8 bases. Per the germline V gene, CDR1 is MNHEY and CDR2 is SVGAGI. This CDR3 has 15 amino acids. V was pared by 6 bases and J by 1 base, with 5 bases of the junction left unmatched. The CDR3 DNA sequence: TGTGCCAGCAGGTCCACAGGGGGGAGCAATCAGCCCCAGCATTTT. Translating it yields CASRSTGGSNQPQHF.

This clone has only one observation. The V gene is TRBV6-1, the J gene TRBJ2-5, with TRBD1 identical over 8 bases. The CDR3 has 14 residues. CDR1 is MNHNS, CDR2 SASEGT, per germline. The J segment lost 5 bases and the V segment lost 2 bases, leaving 4 bases of the junction unmatched. The chain's CDR3 is CASSEPTGGETQYF. The CDR3 bases are TGTGCCAGCAGTGAACCTACAGGGGGGGAGACCCAGTACTTC.

This clone has only one observation. The rearrangement uses TRBV10-3 and TRBJ2-1; 8 bases are a match to TRBD2. Trimming took 8 bases from V and 7 from J; bases not matched to a gene: 19. This CDR3 spans 17 amino acids. CDR1 and CDR2 from the germline V gene are ENHRY and SYGVKD. Here the CDR3 DNA reads TGTGCCATCGGGGGGACCCACTACGGGGGGGTGCAAAATGAGCAGTTCTTC. It yields the protein CAIGGTHYGGVQNEQFF.

This rearrangement joins TRBV5-1 to TRBJ2-5, with 8 bases matching TRBD1. Looked up from germline, CDR1 is SGHRS and CDR2 is YFSETQ. The CDR3 has 16 residues. Trimming cost V 0 bases and J 4 bases; bases outside gene matches: 8. This CDR3 reads CASSLAFAGGGETQYF. The CDR3, as DNA: TGCGCCAGCAGCTTGGCCTTTGCAGGGGGCGGAGAGACCCAGTACTTC.

This clone occurred a few times. This chain links TRBV7-9 with TRBJ2-2; the match to TRBD2 covers 10 bases. Germline assignment: CDR1 SEHNR and CDR2 FQNEAQ (reference sequence). The CDR3 consists of 17 residues. V was pared by 5 bases and J by 0 bases, with 6 bases of the junction left unmatched. The CDR3 is CASSPGLADSNTGELFF. The DNA for the CDR3 is TGTGCCAGCAGCCCCGGACTAGCGGATTCGAACACCGGGGAGCTGTTTTTT.

The chain employs TRBV7-2 and TRBJ1-4; TRBD1 matches 7 bases. The CDR3 is 16 residues long. Germline loops: CDR1 SGHTA, CDR2 FQGNSA. V was clipped by 2 bases and J by 5 bases; unmatched bases: 8. The CDR3 nucleotides read TGTGCCAGCAGCTTAAGTCCGGGACAGCTCAATGAAAAACTGTTTTTT. Translation gives CASSLSPGQLNEKLFF.

Only a few counts were recorded for this clone. The junction shows a germline mismatch at one end, possibly a read error. The chain joins TRBV4-1 to TRBJ1-2, with no clear D. This CDR3 is 13 amino acids long. The germline V gene encodes CDR1 MGHRA and CDR2 YSYEKL. For the CDR3, the DNA is TGCGCCAGCAGCCAAGGCACGGGCTGGCGTCTCCTCTTC. It specifies CASSQGTGWRLLF.

The CDR3 nucleotides are TGCGCCAGCAGCCGACAGCCCATGAACACTGAAGCTTTCTTT. Protein sequence: CASSRQPMNTEAFF. V and J are TRBV5-1 and TRBJ1-1; D is perhaps TRBD1 (5 bases). Trimming removed 4 bases from V and 0 bases from J, with 10 bases in between. From germline, CDR1 is SGHRS and CDR2 YFSETQ. The length of the CDR3 is 14 residues.

The chain has TRBV19 and TRBJ2-1, with TRBD1 identical over 8 bases. V was pared by 6 bases and J by 5 bases, with 9 bases of the junction left unmatched. The CDR3 has 15 amino acids. From germline, CDR1 is LNHDA and CDR2 SQIVND (reference sequence). CDR3: CASREGDRPHNEQFF. As DNA, the CDR3 is TGTGCCAGTAGAGAGGGGGACAGGCCCCACAATGAGCAGTTCTTC.

The chain has TRBV3-1 (or the pseudogene TRBV3-2) and TRBJ2-3; tentatively, D is TRBD2 (7 bases). Trimming left V 10 bases short and J 2 bases short, with 19 bases between. Germline assignment: CDR1 LGHDT and CDR2 YNNKEL (reference sequence). The CDR3 is 15 residues long. As DNA, the CDR3 is TGTGCCATCGAAAGGCTAGGGGGGGCCACAGATACGCAGTATTTT. As protein: CAIERLGGATDTQYF.

This clone appeared a single time. This sequence joins TRBV5-8 and TRBJ1-2; a weak D match, TRBD1 (6 bases). Trimming cost V 2 bases and J 9 bases, with 11 bases left between them. The CDR3 spans 12 residues. CDR1 is SGHTS and CDR2 is YDEGEE in the germline V gene. The CDR3 DNA reads TGTGCCAGCAGCTTTCGAGACAGGAGCTACACCTTC. This gives the protein CASSFRDRSYTF.

The chain couples TRBV7-8 to TRBJ2-7; D not resolved. This CDR3 has 12 amino acids. The ends were cut back, 5 bases at V and 3 bases at J, with 8 bases in the middle. Germline V gene data show CDR1 as SGHVS and CDR2 as FQNEAQ. DNA for the CDR3: TGTGCCAGCAGCCCAATTCTCTACGAGCAGTACTTC. Translating it yields CASSPILYEQYF.

In the case of this clone: Mismatch with germline at one junction end may stem from a read error. The chain recombines TRBV7-9 with TRBJ1-4; 10 bases align to TRBD1. CDR1 is SEHNR and CDR2 is FQNEAQ in the germline V gene (reference sequence). The CDR3 sequence is 16 residues long. CDR3 sequence (DNA): TGTGCCAGCAGTTTAGGGGACAGGGGAACTAATGAAAAACTGTTTTTT. It translates to CASSLGDRGTNEKLFF.

This clone was observed a handful of times. The chain combines TRBV12-5 with TRBJ1-5; 8 nucleotides agree with TRBD1. The CDR3 runs to 16 residues. Trimming removed 5 bases from V and 3 bases from J; junction bases left unmatched: 9. Germline loops: CDR1 LGHNT, CDR2 FRNRAP. The DNA of the CDR3 is TGTGCTAGTGGTGAGACCGGGACAGGTTACAATCAGCCCCAGCATTTT. It yields the protein CASGETGTGYNQPQHF. Full variable domain (missing parts from reference TRBV12-5 and TRBJ1-5): DARVTQTPRHKVTEMGQEVTMRCQPILGHNTVFWYRQTMMQGLELLAYFRNRAPLDDSGMPKDRFSAEMPDATLATLKIQPSEPRDSAVYFCASGETGTGYNQPQHFGDGTRLSIL.

The genes are TRBV24-1 and TRBJ1-6; a possible D gene is TRBD1 (6 bases). Trimming removed 9 bases at V and 4 bases at J, with 15 bases between. CDR1 is KGHDR, CDR2 SFDVKD, per germline. The CDR3 length is 15 residues. DNA for the CDR3: TGTGCCACCCCCCGGACAGTTACGTATAATTCACCCCTCCACTTT. Encoded protein: CATPRTVTYNSPLHF.

This chain joins TRBV2 and TRBJ2-7; TRBD2 aligns across 9 bases. CDR3 size: 13 residues. J lost 4 bases, V lost 9 bases, and 7 bases had no gene match. Germline V gene data show CDR1 as SNHLY and CDR2 as FYNNEI. The CDR3 coding sequence is TGTGCCAGTTATAGCGGGAGCGGGTACGAGCAGTACTTC. Translating it yields CASYSGSGYEQYF.

Worth noting for this clone: An end of the junction does not agree with germline; a read error may underlie this. This rearrangement joins TRBV7-9 to TRBJ2-7; D is ambiguous. The CDR3 covers 15 residues. The V gene's germline CDR1 is SEHNR and CDR2 FQNEAQ (reference sequence). CDR3 in amino acids: CASSLDRWPRREQYF. CDR3 sequence (DNA): TGTGCCAGCAGTTTAGATCGGTGGCCCCGGCGCGAGCAGTACTTC.

The chain joins TRBV5-1 to TRBJ2-2, with unresolved D. CDR3 length: 16 residues. Looked up from germline, CDR1 is SGHRS and CDR2 is YFSETQ. V gave up 0 bases and J gave up 1 base, with 10 bases separating them. The CDR3 DNA reads as TGCGCCAGCAGCTTGGGGGCGCGGCAGAACACCGGGGAGCTGTTTTTT. Protein product: CASSLGARQNTGELFF.

This sequence joins TRBV6-1 and TRBJ1-3, with 9 bases identical to TRBD1. Germline CDR1 is MNHNS and CDR2 is SASEGT. The V and J ends lost 2 bases and 1 base, in that order; junction bases with no gene match: 6. The CDR3 contains 17 residues. The CDR3 here is CASSELGQGSSGNTIYF. The CDR3 nucleotides read TGTGCCAGCAGTGAACTGGGACAGGGTAGTTCTGGAAACACCATATATTTT.

The gene calls are TRBV2 and TRBJ1-5; D might be TRBD1 (5 bases). V was clipped by 6 bases and J by 4 bases, with 16 bases between them. The CDR3 sequence is 15 residues long. Germline CDR1 is SNHLY and CDR2 is FYNNEI. DNA for the CDR3: TGTGCCAGCAGCGCTGTGACAGTATCGAATCAGCCCCAGCATTTT. Translated, it gives CASSAVTVSNQPQHF.

The chain carries TRBV4-2 and TRBJ1-6; TRBD1 aligns across 9 bases. CDR3 length: 13 residues. Germline CDR1 is LGHNA and CDR2 is YNFKEQ. Trimming took 5 bases from V and 10 from J; bases not matched to a gene: 3. This chain's CDR3 is CASSTDRGSPLHF. The CDR3 bases are TGTGCCAGCAGCACAGACAGGGGGTCACCCCTCCACTTT.

The rearrangement links TRBV20-1 to TRBJ2-1; TRBD2 is a possible D gene (6 bases). CDR1 and CDR2 (germline): DFQATT, SNEGSKA (reference sequence). Trimming pared 3 bases from V and 1 base from J, leaving 16 bases between. CDR3 length: 16 amino acids. The CDR3 nucleotides read TGCAGTGCTAGTCCGCTTAGACTAGTATCCTACAATGAGCAGTTCTTC. Translating gives CSASPLRLVSYNEQFF.

This chain's CDR3 is CASSGQYGGYTF. Written as DNA, the CDR3 is TGTGCCAGTAGCGGACAGTACGGTGGCTACACCTTC. The chain has TRBV19 and TRBJ1-2; maybe TRBD1 (6 bases). The CDR3 runs to 12 residues. V was cut by 6 bases and J by 7 bases, with 12 bases left in between. Germline V lookup: CDR1 LNHDA, CDR2 SQIVND (reference sequence).